The rows below give T cell receptor beta chains drawn from one sample of a study of technical replicates of blood from a few donors. TCRdb's table, derived via immunoSEQ multiplex PCR, lists solely in-frame clones and lacks some. The data contain about 79,000 clones, approximately 94% of them singletons. The material sequenced was T cells isolated from PBMCs. These receptors were taken from a human donor in good health. Each CDR3 is given with its conserved first and last residue. A D gene is named only where the DNA matches it firmly. Some rows have no size entry. The others give once, few or many, or a class for an expanded clone.

j_call v_call d_call clone_size cdr3_nt cdr3_aa
TRBJ1-6 TRBV11-2 NA NA TGTGCCAGCAGCGTAAACGAGAATCCTTTTTCACCCCTCCACTTT CASSVNENPFSPLHF
TRBJ2-7 TRBV2 NA NA TGTGCCAGCAGAGCAGGGGTAGTAGGCTACGAGCAGTACTTC CASRAGVVGYEQYF
TRBJ2-1 TRBV5-1 TRBD2 NA TGCGCCAGCAGCAGCGGGAACCCACCCCCCTACAATGAGCAGTTCTTC CASSSGNPPPYNEQFF
TRBJ2-7 TRBV2 NA NA TGTGCCAGCAGTGTTGTCACCAGCTCCTACGAGCAGTACTTC CASSVVTSSYEQYF
TRBJ2-7 TRBV5-4 NA NA TGTGCCAGCAGCCCAGAGGACGGGGCCTACGAGCAGTACTTC CASSPEDGAYEQYF
TRBJ2-7 TRBV6-5 TRBD1 NA TGTGCCAGCAGTCGGGACAGGGGGAGCGAGCAGTACTTC CASSRDRGSEQYF
TRBJ1-3 TRBV18 NA NA TGTGCCAGCTCACCTGGACTGCTAAACTCTGGAAACACCATATATTTT CASSPGLLNSGNTIYF
TRBJ2-1 TRBV15 TRBD1 NA TGTGCCACCAGCAGATCCGGACAGGTAGCCTACAATGAGCAGTTCTTC CATSRSGQVAYNEQFF
TRBJ2-7 TRBV7-2 NA NA TGTGCCAGCAGTTCCGACACGAACTACGAGCAGTACTTC CASSSDTNYEQYF
TRBJ2-7 TRBV7-9 TRBD2 once TGTGCCAGCAGATCCACTAGCGGGAGGGGGGCCTACAAGCAGTACTTC CASRSTSGRGAYKQYF
TRBJ2-2 TRBV12-5 NA NA TGTGCCAGTGGTTTTAGCACCGGGGAGCTGTTTTTT CASGFSTGELFF
TRBJ1-2 TRBV11-3 TRBD1 NA TGTGCCAGCAGCCCACGACAGGGAGAAGGCTACACCTTC CASSPRQGEGYTF
TRBJ2-3 TRBV6-1 NA NA TGTGCCAGCAGTGAGCAGGGCTACCCAACAGATACGCAGTATTTT CASSEQGYPTDTQYF
TRBJ2-7 TRBV7-8 TRBD1 NA TGTGCCAGCAGCGTAACCAGGGACAGGGGGTACGAGCAGTACTTC CASSVTRDRGYEQYF
TRBJ1-1 TRBV6-1 NA NA TGTGCCAGCAGTGCCGGCAGGATGAACACTGAAGCTTTCTTT CASSAGRMNTEAFF
TRBJ1-5 TRBV27 TRBD1 NA TGTGCCAGCAGTTTACAGGGGGCCAGGCAGCCCCAGCATTTT CASSLQGARQPQHF
TRBJ2-7 TRBV6-1 NA NA TGTGCCAGCAGTGAAGGTGGCCCCCTGACCTACGAGCAGTACTTC CASSEGGPLTYEQYF
TRBJ2-5 TRBV5-6 TRBD2 NA TGTGCCAGCAGCCAGGGACTAGCGGGAGTTTTCGAGACCCAGTACTTC CASSQGLAGVFETQYF